The 8 T cell receptor beta chains presented below share a single source sample, sequenced in a study of T cells in Graves' hyperthyroidism and ophthalmopathy. What was amplified from RNA transcripts were TCR beta CDR3 regions. When the TCR CDR3 underwent first-round RT-PCR, the HTBI primer set was used. In TCRdb, the multiplex PCR reads were re-called with MiXCR into one record per CDR3 protein. In the table there are roughly 700,000 distinct CDR3 sequences, about 15% of which are singletons. Source material: blood. These receptors came from a young woman with Graves' hyperthyroidism.

The chain carries TRBV4-2 and TRBJ2-7; D possibly corresponds to TRBD2 (6 bases). The CDR3 totals 16 residues. Trimming took off 0 bases at V and 4 bases at J, with 16 bases between the two ends. CDR1 is LGHNA, CDR2 YNFKEQ, per germline. In DNA, the CDR3 is TGTGCCAGCAGCCAAGATAGATCGGCGGGATTATACGAGCAGTACTTC. Translated: CASSQDRSAGLYEQYF.

This clonotype was seen at least ten times. The chain joins TRBV7-9 to TRBJ1-1; unclear D gene. From germline, CDR1 is SEHNR and CDR2 FQNEAQ (reference sequence). CDR3 size: 10 residues. V was trimmed by 7 bases and J by 11 bases, leaving 11 bases between them. This chain's CDR3 is CASTEGVAFF. The CDR3, as DNA: TGTGCCAGCACCGAAGGCGTGGCTTTCTTT.

Many counts were recorded for this clonotype. V usage is TRBV20-1 and J usage is TRBJ2-7, with 11 bases fitting TRBD2. Germline V gene lookup returns CDR1 DFQATT and CDR2 SNEGSKA (reference sequence). V lost 6 bases, J lost 3 bases, and 7 bases stayed unmatched. CDR3 length equals 14 residues. As DNA, the CDR3 is TGCAGTGCAATAGCGGGAGGGCCTGGCTACGAGCAGTACTTC. Encoded protein: CSAIAGGPGYEQYF.

Points on this clonotype: The CDR3 does not end in the conserved phenylalanine or tryptophan, so this is likely a read error. V is TRBV7-9 and J is TRBJ2-7, with 7 bases lining up with TRBD1. The CDR3 sequence is 13 residues long. CDR1 is SEHNR and CDR2 is FQNEAQ in the germline V gene (reference sequence). J lost 4 bases, V lost 4 bases, and 4 bases had no gene match. The CDR3 nucleotides read TGTGCCAGCAGCTCCACAGGGGCATACGAGCAGTACCTC. This gives the protein CASSSTGAYEQYL.

The table lists this clonotype with many counts. This chain links TRBV29-1 with TRBJ1-3; 9 positions agree with TRBD1. This CDR3 has 15 residues. From germline, CDR1 is SQVTM and CDR2 ANQGSEA. The trim removed 6 bases at V and 0 bases at J, leaving 6 bases unmatched. The CDR3 bases are TGCAGCGTGGTACCGGGACAGGGCTCTGGAAACACCATATATTTT. Translating it yields CSVVPGQGSGNTIYF.

Only a few counts were recorded for this clonotype. The chain carries TRBV20-1 and TRBJ2-1; D remains ambiguous. Trimming removed 3 bases from V and 3 bases from J, with 6 bases in between. CDR1 is DFQATT, CDR2 SNEGSKA, per germline (reference sequence). This CDR3 is built from 12 residues. The CDR3 DNA reads as TGCAGTGCTAGTTGGGTCTACAATGAGCAGTTCTTC. This encodes CSASWVYNEQFF.

This clonotype appeared many times. The chain has TRBV18 and TRBJ2-7; possibly TRBD2 for D (5 bases). The length of the CDR3 is 15 residues. Germline V gives CDR1 KGHSH, CDR2 LQKENI. Between the trimmed V and J ends, which lost 3 bases and 0 bases, there was a span of 12 bases. CDR3 in DNA: TGTGCCAGCTCACCCGGCGCGGGCAGCTCCTACGAGCAGTACTTC. This sequence encodes CASSPGAGSSYEQYF. The complete variable domain, with remaining parts taken from reference TRBV18 and TRBJ2-7, reads NAGVMQNPRHLVRRRGQEARLRCSPMKGHSHVYWYRQLPEEGLKFMVYLQKENIIDESGMPKERFSAEFPKEGPSILRIQQVVRGDSAAYFCASSPGAGSSYEQYFGPGTRLTVT.

Many counts were recorded for this clonotype. The chain recombines TRBV5-1 with TRBJ1-1, with D perhaps matching TRBD1 (5 bases). Germline V gene sequence: CDR1 SGHRS, CDR2 YFSETQ. The CDR3 has 14 amino acids. V lost 0 bases, J lost 11 bases, and 17 bases lay in between. CDR3 amino acids: CASSLDGGPLGAFF. The CDR3 DNA sequence: TGCGCCAGCAGCTTGGATGGGGGTCCCCTCGGGGCTTTCTTT.